This is a list of T cell receptor beta chains from one sample in a study of blood T cell repertoires in COVID-19. The protocol was immunoSEQ multiplex PCR, while the TCRdb copy is restricted to in-frame clones and leaves out a portion. The sample has around 100,000 clones, 80% to 95% seen once; the top ten hold less than 2.5%. Sequenced input: peripheral blood. Receptor source: a man aged 50 to 60 with active COVID-19. Each CDR3 is given with its conserved first and last residue. The D gene is left open where the match is weak.

CDR3,DNA,V,length,J,D
CASSILGTDTQYF,TGTGCCAGTAGTATACTCGGCACAGATACGCAGTATTTT,TRBV19,13,TRBJ2-3,NA
CTSSGRGATEAFF,TGCACCAGCAGCGGCCGAGGAGCCACTGAAGCTTTCTTT,TRBV1,13,TRBJ1-1,NA
CASSQDVLAGQYEQYF,TGTGCCAGCAGCCAAGACGTCCTAGCGGGGCAATACGAGCAGTACTTC,TRBV4-2,16,TRBJ2-7,TRBD2
CASSQDTRVGEQFF,TGTGCCAGCAGCCAAGATACTAGGGTCGGTGAGCAGTTCTTC,TRBV3-1/TRBV3-2,14,TRBJ2-1,NA
CASSESGRPDTQYF,TGCGCCAGCAGTGAGTCGGGGAGACCAGATACGCAGTATTTT,TRBV10-1,14,TRBJ2-3,NA
CASSIGGQGFNQPQHF,TGTGCCAGTAGTATCGGGGGACAGGGATTCAATCAGCCCCAGCATTTT,TRBV19,16,TRBJ1-5,TRBD1
CASSPRQDSNQPQHF,TGTGCCAGCAGCCCTCGACAGGATAGCAATCAGCCCCAGCATTTT,TRBV3-1/TRBV3-2,15,TRBJ1-5,NA
CASSEVGQGGQPQHF,TGTGCCAGCAGTGAAGTAGGACAGGGCGGTCAGCCCCAGCATTTT,TRBV6-1,15,TRBJ1-5,TRBD1
CAGSQGDQPQHF,TGTGCCGGGTCGCAAGGGGATCAGCCCCAGCATTTT,TRBV19,12,TRBJ1-5,NA
CAWRTGDNSPLHF,TGTGCCTGGAGGACAGGGGATAATTCACCCCTCCACTTT,TRBV30,13,TRBJ1-6,TRBD1
CASTLNRGRTGELFF,TGTGCCAGCACCCTAAACAGGGGGAGGACCGGGGAGCTGTTTTTT,TRBV6-5,15,TRBJ2-2,TRBD1